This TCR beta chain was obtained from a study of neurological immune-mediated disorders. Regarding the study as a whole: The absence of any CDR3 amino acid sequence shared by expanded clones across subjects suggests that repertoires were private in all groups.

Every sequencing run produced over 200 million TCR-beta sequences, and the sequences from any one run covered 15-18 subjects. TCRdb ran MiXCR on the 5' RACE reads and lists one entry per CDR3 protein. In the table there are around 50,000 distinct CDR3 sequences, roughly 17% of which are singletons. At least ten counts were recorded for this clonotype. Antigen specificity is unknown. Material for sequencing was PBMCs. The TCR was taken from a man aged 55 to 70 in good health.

The CDR3 loop reads CSVQSRLAGGTDTQYF. CDR3 bases: TGCAGTGTCCAGTCAAGGCTAGCGGGAGGCACAGATACGCAGTATTTT. This chain links TRBV20-1 with TRBJ2-3; 10 bases are shared with TRBD2. The CDR3 runs 16 residues. With V trimmed by 7 bases and J by 1 base, 11 bases remained unmatched. Germline assignment: CDR1 DFQATT and CDR2 SNEGSKA (reference sequence).